This TCR beta chain was sequenced in a study of shared clonotypes between healthy human individuals. Regarding the study as a whole: Across subsets, estimated richness was generally greater for naive than for memory populations. Non-shared clonotypes displayed generation probabilities falling below those of clonotypes present in all four donors.

It was into CD45RA+ naive and CD45RA-negative memory subsets that the CD4+ cells were split. Original data processing: ImmunoSEQ sequences covered only the junction and lacked quality scores; filtering therefore differed. Here immunoSEQ multiplex PCR was the method, and the copy in TCRdb shows in-frame clones only, minus some. That table furnishes V, J and clone size, whereas the DNA furnished D and trimming. The repertoire has around 1,000,000 clones, approximately 77% of them found once; the top ten carry more than 0.85%. A note on this clone: The antigen remains undetermined.

Germline V gene sequence: CDR1 WSHSY, CDR2 SAAADI. This CDR3 contains 14 residues. V was clipped by 2 bases and J by 2 bases, with 9 bases between them. The chain joins TRBV10-2 to TRBJ2-5; the D is unclear. Input material: memory CD4+ T cells from PBMCs. Subset defined: CD45RA-negative fraction. This receptor was taken from a man aged 18 to 35 in good health. Some clones in this sample may be carry-over from other donors' samples. CDR3 DNA: TGCGCCAGCAGTGAGGTGACTCGACAAGAGACCCAGTACTTC. This codes for CASSEVTRQETQYF.